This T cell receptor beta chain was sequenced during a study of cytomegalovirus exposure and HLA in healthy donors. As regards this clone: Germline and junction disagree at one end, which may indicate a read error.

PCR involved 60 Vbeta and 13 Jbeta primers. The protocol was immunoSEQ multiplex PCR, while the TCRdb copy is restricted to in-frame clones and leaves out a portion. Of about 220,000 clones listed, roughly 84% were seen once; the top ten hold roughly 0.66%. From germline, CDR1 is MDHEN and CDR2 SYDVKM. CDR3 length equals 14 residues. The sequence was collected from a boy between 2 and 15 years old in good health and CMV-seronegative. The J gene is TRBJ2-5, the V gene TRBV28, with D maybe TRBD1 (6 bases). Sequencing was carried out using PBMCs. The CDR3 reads CASRSGTRQETRYF. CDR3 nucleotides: TGTGCCAGCAGATCCGGGACAAGACAAGAGACCCGGTACTTC.